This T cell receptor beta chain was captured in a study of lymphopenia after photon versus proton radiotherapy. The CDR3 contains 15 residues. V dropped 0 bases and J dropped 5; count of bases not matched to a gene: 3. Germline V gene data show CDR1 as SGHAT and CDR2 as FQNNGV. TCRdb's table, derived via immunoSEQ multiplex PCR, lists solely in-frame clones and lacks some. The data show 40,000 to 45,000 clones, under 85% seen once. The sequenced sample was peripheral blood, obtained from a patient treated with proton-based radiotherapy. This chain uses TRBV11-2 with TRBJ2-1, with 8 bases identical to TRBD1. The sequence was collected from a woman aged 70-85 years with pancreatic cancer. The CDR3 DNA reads TGTGCCAGCAGCTTAGAGGGACAGGCGCACAATGAGCAGTTCTTC. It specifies CASSLEGQAHNEQFF.